This T cell receptor beta chain originates from a study of regulatory T cells in long-lasting Graves disease. Study results and caveats: Persistent disease showed a preference for TRBV28, TRBJ1-2 and TRBJ2-5. Sampling was limited to peripheral blood rather than thyroid tissue.

This clonotype came up many times. Antigen specificity is unknown. The time point: newly diagnosed GD, antithyroid drugs for less than 3 months. TCR sequences were obtained from RNA taken from PBMCs. Germline CDR1 is SGHVS and CDR2 is FNYEAQ. The CDR3 has 13 residues. Trimming removed 5 bases at V and 8 bases at J, with 15 bases between. With iRepertoire HTBI primers and Arm-PCR of CDR3 regions, TCR beta libraries were built. TCRdb itself ran the multiplex PCR reads through MiXCR, one entry per CDR3 protein. The sample consists of approximately 470,000 distinct CDR3 sequences, around 15% of them appearing once. These data were also filed under a second study, of T cells in Graves' hyperthyroidism and ophthalmopathy.

The sequenced sample was peripheral blood mononuclear cells (PBMCs), obtained at new diagnosis, from a patient treated with antithyroid drugs. The TCR originated in a man between 35 and 55 years old with Graves disease. The chain carries TRBV7-6 and TRBJ1-2; possibly TRBD1 for D (6 bases). CDR3 in DNA: TGTGCCAGCAGCCCTCGGGGGGCTGAAGGCTACACCTTC. This sequence encodes CASSPRGAEGYTF.